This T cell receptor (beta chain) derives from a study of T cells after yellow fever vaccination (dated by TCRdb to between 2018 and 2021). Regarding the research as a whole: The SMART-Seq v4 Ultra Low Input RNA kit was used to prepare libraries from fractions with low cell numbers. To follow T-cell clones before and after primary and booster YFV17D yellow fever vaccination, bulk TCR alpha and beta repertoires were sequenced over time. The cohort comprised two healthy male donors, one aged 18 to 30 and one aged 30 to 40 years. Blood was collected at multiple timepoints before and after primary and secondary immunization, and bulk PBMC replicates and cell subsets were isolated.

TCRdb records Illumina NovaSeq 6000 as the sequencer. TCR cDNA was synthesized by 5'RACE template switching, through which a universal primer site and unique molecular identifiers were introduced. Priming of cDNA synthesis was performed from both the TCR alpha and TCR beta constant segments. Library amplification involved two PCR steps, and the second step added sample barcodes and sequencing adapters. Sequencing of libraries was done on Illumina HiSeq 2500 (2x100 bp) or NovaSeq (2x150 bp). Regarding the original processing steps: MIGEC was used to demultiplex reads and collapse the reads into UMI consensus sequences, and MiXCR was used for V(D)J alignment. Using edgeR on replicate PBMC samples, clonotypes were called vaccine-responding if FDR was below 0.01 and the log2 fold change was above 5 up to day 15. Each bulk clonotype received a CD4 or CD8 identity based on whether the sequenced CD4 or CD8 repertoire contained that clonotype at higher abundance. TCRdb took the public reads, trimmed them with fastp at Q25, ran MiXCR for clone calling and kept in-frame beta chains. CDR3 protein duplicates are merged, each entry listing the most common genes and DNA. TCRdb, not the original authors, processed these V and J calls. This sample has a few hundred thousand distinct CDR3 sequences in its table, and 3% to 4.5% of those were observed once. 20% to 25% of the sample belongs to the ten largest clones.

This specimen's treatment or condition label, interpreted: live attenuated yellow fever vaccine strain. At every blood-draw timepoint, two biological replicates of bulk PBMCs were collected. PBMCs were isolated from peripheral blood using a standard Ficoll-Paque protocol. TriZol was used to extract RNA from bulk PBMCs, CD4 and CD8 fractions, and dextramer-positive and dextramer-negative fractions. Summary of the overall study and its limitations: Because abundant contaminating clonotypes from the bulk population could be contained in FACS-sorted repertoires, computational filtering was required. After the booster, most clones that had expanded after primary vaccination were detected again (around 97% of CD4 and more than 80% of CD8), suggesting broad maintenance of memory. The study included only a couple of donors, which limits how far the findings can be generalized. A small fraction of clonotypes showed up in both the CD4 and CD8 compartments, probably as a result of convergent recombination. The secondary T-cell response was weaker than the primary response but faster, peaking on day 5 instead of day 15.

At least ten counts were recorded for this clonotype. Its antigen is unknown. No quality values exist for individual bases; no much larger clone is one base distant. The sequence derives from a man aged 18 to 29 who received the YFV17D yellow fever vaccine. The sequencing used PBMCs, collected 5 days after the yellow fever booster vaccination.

The nucleotide sequence reads as follows: TGCGCCAGCAGCGAGGGACAGGGCCCCTCTGGGGCCAACGTCCTGACTTTC. Its translation reads: CASSEGQGPSGANVLTF. Rearrangement joined TRBV5-1 to TRBJ2-6, and TRBD1 matches 9 of the central bases. V ends up 4 bases short and J 0 bases short, with an unmatched junction base count of 5. CDR1 SGHRS and CDR2 YFSETQ are derived from the germline V gene. CDR3 length: 17 amino acids, cysteine to phenylalanine. Only the CDR3 DNA stays, 51 bases, in frame from base 1. Reference TRBV5-1 and TRBJ2-6 proteins supply the regions before and after the CDR3; the full variable domain is: KAGVTQTPRYLIKTRGQQVTLSCSPISGHRSVSWYQQTPGQGLQFLFEYFSETQRNKGNFPGRFSGRQFSNSRSEMNVSTLELGDSALYLCASSEGQGPSGANVLTFGAGSRLTVL.